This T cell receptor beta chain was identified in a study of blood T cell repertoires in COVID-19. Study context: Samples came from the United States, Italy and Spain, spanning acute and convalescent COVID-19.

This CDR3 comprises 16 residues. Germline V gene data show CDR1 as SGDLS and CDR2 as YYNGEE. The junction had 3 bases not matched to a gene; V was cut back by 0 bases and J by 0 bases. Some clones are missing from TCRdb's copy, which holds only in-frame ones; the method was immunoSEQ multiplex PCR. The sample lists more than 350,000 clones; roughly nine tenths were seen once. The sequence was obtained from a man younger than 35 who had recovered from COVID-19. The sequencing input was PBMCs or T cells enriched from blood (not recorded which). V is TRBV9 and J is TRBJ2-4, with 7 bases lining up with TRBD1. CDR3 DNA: TGTGCCAGCAGCGTAGCCCCAGGGGGAGCCAAAAACATTCAGTACTTC. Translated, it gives CASSVAPGGAKNIQYF.